This T cell receptor beta chain originates from a study of blood T cells in healthy people across ages. A second PCR, run for roughly 7 to 11 cycles, used a sample-barcoded 5' primer plus a J-beta primer mix. TCRdb recomputed calls from the 5' RACE reads with MiXCR, one row per CDR3 protein. Seen here are hundreds of thousands of distinct CDR3 sequences, around 24% observed once, and the top ten hold 7.5% to 9%. Germline V gene lookup returns CDR1 MDHEN and CDR2 SYDVKM. The CDR3 runs 11 residues. The same data also contributed to another study, on T cells of mothers and their children.

This chain links TRBV28 with TRBJ2-5; D may match TRBD1 or TRBD2 (5 bases each). The end of the DNA aligns better with TRBJ2-1, so the J call may be wrong. This clonotype was obtained from a boy under 18 in good health. Material: blood. The CDR3 sequence: CASGDVNEQFF. As DNA, the CDR3 is TGTGCCAGTGGGGACGTTAATGAGCAGTTCTTC.